The 16 T cell receptor beta chains listed next were all sequenced from one sample in a study of shared clonotypes between healthy human individuals (dated by TCRdb to the early 2020s). Libraries were built with the immunoSEQ multiplex PCR assay. Drawn from immuneACCESS, this table holds only the in-frame rearrangements with V and J called that TCRdb kept. Clones are partly lost; checked studies trace under half to an unresolved V gene and leave the rest unexplained. This sample is represented by more than 900,000 clones; 78% of them were singletons. Jointly, the top ten make up 0.5% to 0.65% of the sample. Sequences were obtained from memory CD4+ T cells from PBMCs. Reading the label with the study, this specimen's cell subset or site is: CD45RA-negative fraction. These receptors were collected from a man aged 18 to 30 in good health. Some clones in this sample may be carry-over from other donors' samples.

The chain uses TRBV30 and TRBJ2-1; unclear D gene. Germline values: CDR1 GTSNPN, CDR2 SVGIG (reference sequence). The ends were cut back, 0 bases at V and 5 bases at J, with 8 bases in the middle. The CDR3 extends over 13 amino acids. Here the CDR3 reads CAWSVRVNNEQFF. CDR3 DNA sequence: TGTGCCTGGAGTGTACGAGTAAACAATGAGCAGTTCTTC. Full variable domain (remainder filled in from reference TRBV30 and TRBJ2-1): SQTIHQWPATLVQPVGSPLSLECTVEGTSNPNLYWYRQAAGRGLQLLFYSVGIGQISSEVPQNLSASRPQDRQFILSSKKLLLSDSGFYLCAWSVRVNNEQFFGPGTRLTVL.

This chain connects TRBV11-2 to TRBJ2-3; 10 bases fit TRBD1. V was pared by 4 bases and J by 4 bases, with 8 bases of the junction left unmatched. This CDR3 is built from 16 residues. Germline V gene data show CDR1 as SGHAT and CDR2 as FQNNGV. CDR3 sequence reads: CASSSKGTGEADTQYF. CDR3 sequence (DNA): TGTGCCAGCAGCTCCAAAGGGACAGGGGAGGCAGATACGCAGTATTTT.

In this sample, this clone turned up a few times. The chain employs TRBV5-8 and TRBJ2-1; D perhaps matches TRBD2 (9 bases). Trimming took 0 bases from V and 9 from J, leaving 25 bases between them. The CDR3 length is 18 residues. Germline V gene lookup returns CDR1 SGHTS and CDR2 YDEGEE. CDR3 DNA sequence: TGTGCCAGCAGCTTGGGCCCATCAGGGGGCGGGAGGGCCGTTGAGCAGTTCTTC. Translation: CASSLGPSGGGRAVEQFF.

Turning to this clone: Other DNA sequences in this specimen translate into the identical CDR3. The chain couples TRBV29-1 to TRBJ1-6, with TRBD1 as a possible D gene (6 bases). CDR1 and CDR2 from the germline V gene are SQVTM and ANQGSEA. The V end lost 7 bases, the J end lost 7 bases, and 11 bases lay between the germline ends. The CDR3 has 12 amino acids. CDR3 DNA: TGCAGCGCCGGGGGGGGCAATTCACCCCTCCACTTT. This gives the protein CSAGGGNSPLHF.

The chain couples TRBV6-5 to TRBJ2-6, with D unclear. The CDR3 totals 15 residues. In germline, CDR1 is MNHEY, CDR2 SVGAGI. V dropped 6 bases and J dropped 0 bases, with 9 bases sitting between them. CDR3 amino acids: CASRPKPSGANVLTF. For the CDR3, the DNA is TGTGCCAGCAGACCGAAACCCTCTGGGGCCAACGTCCTGACTTTC.

CDR3 sequence (DNA): TGTGCCAGCAGCTTGGTGTTTGCAGCCAACTATGGCTACACCTTC. Translating gives CASSLVFAANYGYTF. V and J are TRBV5-4 and TRBJ1-2; D remains unclear. Per the germline V gene, CDR1 is SGHNT and CDR2 is YYREEE (reference sequence). The length of the CDR3 is 15 residues. V gave up 0 bases and J gave up 2 bases, with 11 bases separating them.

This clone has just a few counts. The genes are TRBV25-1 and TRBJ2-7; TRBD1 matches 8 bases. The CDR3 extends over 13 amino acids. CDR1 and CDR2 (germline): MGHDK, SYGVNS. Trimming cost V 5 bases and J 7 bases; bases outside gene matches: 7. CDR3 DNA sequence: TGTGCCAGCAGTACCCGGACAGGGAGGGAGCAGTACTTC. This encodes CASSTRTGREQYF.

On this clone itself: The sample holds other DNA sequences that translate to the same CDR3. The chain carries TRBV11-3 and TRBJ2-1, with D unresolved. With 2 bases removed from V and 3 bases from J, the gap between germline ends came to 11 bases. The CDR3 is made up of 15 amino acids. Germline lookup yields CDR1 SGHNT and CDR2 YENEEA. CDR3 region: CASSLTSSGYNEQFF. Here the CDR3 DNA reads TGTGCCAGCAGCTTAACCTCTAGTGGCTACAATGAGCAGTTCTTC.

The chain has TRBV18 and TRBJ2-3; 10 bases line up with TRBD2. V shed 4 bases, J shed 0 bases, and the junction held 7 bases outside the gene matches. This CDR3 comprises 17 residues. From germline, CDR1 is KGHSH and CDR2 LQKENI. The CDR3 region has the DNA TGTGCCAGCTCACGACTAGCGGGCTCCTCTAGCACAGATACGCAGTATTTT. Encoded protein: CASSRLAGSSSTDTQYF.

This clone was observed at least ten times. The CDR3 nucleotides read TGTGCCAGCAGCTTGGAAAGGAGCGAGCAGTACTTC. Its protein product is CASSLERSEQYF. This chain links TRBV5-6 with TRBJ2-7; no reliable D call. The CDR3 length is 12 residues. Germline values: CDR1 SGHDT, CDR2 YYEEEE. V lost 0 bases to trimming and J lost 6 bases, with 7 bases between them.

This clone has just a few counts. The genes are TRBV25-1 and TRBJ2-1, with a tentative D call TRBD1 (6 bases). The CDR3 totals 15 residues. Germline V gene lookup returns CDR1 MGHDK and CDR2 SYGVNS. Trimming cost V 5 bases and J 0 bases, with 11 bases left between them. CDR3 nucleotides: TGTGCCAGCAGTTCTGACAGGAGCTCCTACAATGAGCAGTTCTTC. Translation gives CASSSDRSSYNEQFF. Full variable domain (remainder filled in from reference TRBV25-1 and TRBJ2-1): EADIYQTPRYLVIGTGKKITLECSQTMGHDKMYWYQQDPGMELHLIHYSYGVNSTEKGDLSSESTVSRIRTEHFPLTLESARPSHTSQYLCASSSDRSSYNEQFFGPGTRLTVL.

The chain employs TRBV6-5 and TRBJ1-2, with 7 bases aligning to TRBD1. CDR3 length equals 14 residues. The germline gives CDR1 MNHEY, CDR2 SVGAGI. With 5 bases clipped from V and 7 bases from J, the junction kept 10 bases outside the gene matches. The CDR3 is CASSPGTVAFGYTF. The CDR3 DNA reads TGTGCCAGCAGTCCCGGGACAGTCGCTTTTGGCTACACCTTC.

The chain joins TRBV4-3 to TRBJ2-5, with D unresolved. The CDR3 loop spans 16 amino acids. The germline CDR1 and CDR2 sequences are LGHNA and YSLEER. Trimming removed 0 bases from V and 5 bases from J, with 16 bases in between. The CDR3 region is CASSQDRASKGETQYF. In DNA, the CDR3 is TGCGCCAGCAGCCAAGATCGGGCTAGTAAGGGTGAGACCCAGTACTTC.

This clone was counted between two and nine times. J is TRBJ2-1 and V is TRBV18; 8 bases map to TRBD1. The CDR3 runs to 15 residues. V gave up 3 bases and J gave up 8 bases; unmatched junction bases: 9. Germline V gene lookup returns CDR1 KGHSH and CDR2 LQKENI. The chain's CDR3 is CASSPRTGLGDEQFF. CDR3 DNA: TGTGCCAGCTCACCCAGGACAGGGCTTGGCGATGAGCAGTTCTTC.

The chain combines TRBV5-1 with TRBJ2-2; D gene uncertain. The CDR3 has 15 amino acids. V lost 4 bases and J lost 3, with 13 bases in between. Germline-derived CDR1 and CDR2 are SGHRS and YFSETQ. The CDR3 coding sequence is TGCGCCAGCAGCCTTGTTCCAGGCGACACCGGGGAGCTGTTTTTT. This translates into CASSLVPGDTGELFF.

DNA of the CDR3: TGTGCCAGCAGCTTGGTACGGGGCGTGGCAGATACGCAGTATTTT. As protein: CASSLVRGVADTQYF. The J gene is TRBJ2-3, the V gene TRBV5-4, with D perhaps being TRBD1 or TRBD2 (5 bases each). V was cut by 0 bases and J by 4 bases, with 12 bases left in between. Germline CDR1 SGHNT, CDR2 YYREEE (reference sequence). The CDR3 consists of 15 residues. The entire variable domain, with the rest obtained from reference TRBV5-4 and TRBJ2-3, is as follows: ETGVTQSPTHLIKTRGQQVTLRCSSQSGHNTVSWYQQALGQGPQFIFQYYREEENGRGNFPPRFSGLQFPNYSSELNVNALELDDSALYLCASSLVRGVADTQYFGPGTRLTVL.